These 31 T cell receptor beta chains share one sample of origin, sequenced in a study of T cells in Graves' hyperthyroidism and ophthalmopathy. TCR beta CDR3 regions were amplified from RNA. During a first-round RT-PCR of the TCR CDR3, the HTBI primer set was used. TCRdb passed the multiplex PCR reads through MiXCR, listing each CDR3 protein once. This table has about 350,000 distinct CDR3 sequences, approximately 15% appearing once. Sequencing input: blood. The receptors shown here come from a woman in her twenties or thirties with Graves' hyperthyroidism.

The V call is TRBV7-9, the J call TRBJ2-7, with a tentative D call TRBD2 (5 bases). This CDR3 has 13 amino acids. V was cut by 5 bases and J by 4 bases, with 12 bases left in between. CDR1 and CDR2 from the germline V gene are SEHNR and FQNEAQ (reference sequence). CDR3 residues: CASSLLGGYEQYF. The CDR3 region has the DNA TGTGCCAGCAGCCTCCTTGGAGGTTACGAGCAGTACTTC.

This clonotype was detected ten times or more. The chain uses TRBV28 and TRBJ1-2; maybe TRBD1 (5 bases). The germline V and J ends were trimmed by 10 bases and 8 bases, with 17 bases remaining between them. There are 12 residues in the CDR3. The germline V gene encodes CDR1 MDHEN and CDR2 SYDVKM. CDR3 sequence reads: CATREQVRGYTF. CDR3 sequence (DNA): TGTGCCACACGGGAACAGGTACGAGGCTACACCTTC.

As to this clonotype: One junction end does not reproduce the germline sequence, and a read error may be involved. The rearrangement uses TRBV6-1 and TRBJ1-5; 7 bases are a match to TRBD1. Germline values: CDR1 MNHNS, CDR2 SASEGT. The CDR3 is made up of 14 amino acids. The CDR3: CASSEGTDNQPQHF. CDR3 DNA: TGCGCCAGCAGTGAGGGGACAGACAATCAGCCCCAGCATTTT.

The V gene is TRBV3-1, the J gene TRBJ2-7; TRBD2 agrees at 7 bases. This CDR3 spans 14 amino acids. Germline CDR1 and CDR2: LGHDT and YNNKEL (reference sequence). The V and J ends lost 8 bases and 2 bases, in that order; junction bases with no gene match: 9. The CDR3 sequence: CASGYLAGAYEQYF. CDR3 coding DNA: TGTGCCAGCGGGTATCTCGCGGGGGCCTACGAGCAGTACTTC.

In this sample, this clonotype turned up a few times. The chain employs TRBV19 and TRBJ2-3; 7 bases agree with TRBD1. The CDR3 length is 15 residues. CDR1 is LNHDA and CDR2 is SQIVND in the germline V gene (reference sequence). V gave up 10 bases and J gave up 0 bases; unmatched junction bases: 10. CDR3 residues: CATRQGGLSTDTQYF. CDR3 nucleotides: TGTGCCACCCGACAGGGCGGGCTTAGCACAGATACGCAGTATTTT.

In its sample, this clonotype was seen a few times. V usage is TRBV6-1 and J usage is TRBJ1-4; TRBD1 might be the D (5 bases). With 6 bases removed from V and 4 bases from J, the gap between germline ends came to 12 bases. Germline CDR1 and CDR2: MNHNS and SASEGT. The CDR3 extends over 14 amino acids. CDR3 DNA: TGTGCCAGCAGCCCGGACAACAATAATGAAAAACTGTTTTTT. Encoded protein: CASSPDNNNEKLFF.

This rearrangement joins TRBV3-1 to TRBJ2-5; 9 bases fit TRBD1. The CDR3 runs to 15 residues. Germline V CDR1 and CDR2: LGHDT, YNNKEL (reference sequence). The trim removed 5 bases at V and 5 bases at J, leaving 9 bases unmatched. This chain's CDR3 is CASSVTGGSRETQYF. CDR3 DNA: TGTGCCAGCAGCGTCACAGGGGGCAGCAGGGAGACCCAGTACTTC.

This clonotype was seen ten or more times. The chain joins TRBV12-3 or TRBV12-4 to TRBJ1-4; 9 nucleotides agree with TRBD1. The V and J ends lost 3 bases and 8 bases, in that order; junction bases with no gene match: 7. CDR3 length: 15 amino acids. CDR3 sequence: CASSFGSGTGEKLFF. The DNA of the CDR3 is TGTGCCAGCAGTTTTGGTTCCGGGACAGGGGAAAAACTGTTTTTT.

This clonotype was counted ten times or more. The chain recombines TRBV20-1 with TRBJ1-2; TRBD1 might be the D (6 bases). Germline assignment: CDR1 DFQATT and CDR2 SNEGSKA (reference sequence). The CDR3 has 11 residues. Trimming stripped 6 bases from V and 8 bases from J, with 13 bases between. The CDR3: CSAQGEGGYTF. The CDR3 region has the DNA TGCAGTGCACAGGGTGAAGGGGGCTACACCTTC.

This clonotype was counted between two and nine times. This chain uses TRBV6-2 or TRBV6-3 with TRBJ2-3; TRBD2 agrees at 7 bases. V lost 4 bases, J lost 1 base, and 5 bases stayed unmatched. The CDR3 is made up of 15 amino acids. From germline, CDR1 is MNHEY and CDR2 SVGEGT. CDR3 in amino acids: CASSLIGGGTDTQYF. CDR3 DNA: TGTGCCAGCAGTTTAATTGGGGGGGGCACAGATACGCAGTATTTT.

This clonotype came up many times. The chain carries TRBV28 and TRBJ1-5; D is uncertain. In germline, CDR1 is MDHEN, CDR2 SYDVKM. CDR3 length: 12 amino acids. V lost 6 bases, J lost 6 bases, and 9 bases lay in between. The CDR3 loop reads CASRGAGQPQHF. CDR3 DNA sequence: TGTGCCAGCAGAGGAGCCGGTCAGCCCCAGCATTTT.

On this clonotype: One end of the junction does not line up with germline, which may come from a read error. This chain joins TRBV27 and TRBJ1-2; D possibly corresponds to TRBD1 (5 bases). Germline V gene sequence: CDR1 MNHEY, CDR2 SMNVEV (reference sequence). This CDR3 spans 18 amino acids. The CDR3 loop is CASSQGPTAPSADYGYAF. DNA of the CDR3: TGTGCCAGCAGTCAAGGCCCGACAGCCCCCTCTGCAGACTATGGCTACGCCTTC.

The chain links TRBV19 to TRBJ1-5, with TRBD1 matching over 8 bases. This CDR3 comprises 16 residues. Germline CDR1 is LNHDA and CDR2 is SQIVND (reference sequence). V shed 8 bases, J shed 4 bases, and the junction held 13 bases outside the gene matches. The CDR3 DNA reads as TGTGCCAGTGAAAAAGGGGACAGGATAGCAAATCAGCCCCAGCATTTT. This codes for CASEKGDRIANQPQHF. The full variable domain, with the rest looked up from reference TRBV19 and TRBJ1-5, is DGGITQSPKYLFRKEGQNVTLSCEQNLNHDAMYWYRQDPGQGLRLIYYSQIVNDFQKGDIAEGYSVSREKKESFPLTVTSAQKNPTAFYLCASEKGDRIANQPQHFGDGTRLSIL.

This clonotype was counted only a few times. The chain links TRBV3-1 to TRBJ2-7; 11 bases line up with TRBD2. Unmatched junction bases numbered 3, after V lost 2 bases and J lost 3 bases. CDR3 length: 15 amino acids. Germline lookup yields CDR1 LGHDT and CDR2 YNNKEL (reference sequence). DNA for the CDR3: TGTGCCAGCAGCCAAACAGGACTAGCGGGCTACGAGCAGTACTTC. This sequence encodes CASSQTGLAGYEQYF.

This clonotype was seen a handful of times. The chain links TRBV20-1 to TRBJ2-5; D perhaps matches TRBD2 (6 bases). V dropped 1 base and J dropped 2 bases, with 14 bases sitting between them. Germline V CDR1 and CDR2: DFQATT, SNEGSKA (reference sequence). The CDR3 spans 15 residues. The CDR3 DNA is TGCAGTGCTAGAGGTCGGGAGTTGTGGCAAGAGACCCAGTACTTC. Its translation: CSARGRELWQETQYF.

This clonotype was observed at least ten times. The chain carries TRBV28 and TRBJ2-3; D perhaps matches TRBD1 (7 bases). CDR1 and CDR2 (germline): MDHEN, SYDVKM. With 6 bases removed from V and 7 bases from J, the gap between germline ends came to 17 bases. This CDR3 has 14 residues. As DNA, the CDR3 is TGTGCCAGCAGCCCCCCCGGGGGACAGAATACGCAGTATTTT. Translating it yields CASSPPGGQNTQYF.

This clonotype was seen many times. The chain couples TRBV20-1 to TRBJ2-7; D is uncertain. Trimming left V 0 bases short and J 2 bases short, with 11 bases between. The CDR3 extends over 14 amino acids. Germline lookup yields CDR1 DFQATT and CDR2 SNEGSKA (reference sequence). CDR3 region: CSARDWVGPYEQYF. CDR3 DNA sequence: TGCAGTGCTAGAGATTGGGTCGGTCCCTACGAGCAGTACTTC.

The V call is TRBV11-2, the J call TRBJ2-3; no reliable D call. Germline-derived CDR1 and CDR2 are SGHAT and FQNNGV. CDR3 size: 12 residues. V was shortened by 1 base and J by 10 bases, with 9 bases between the two germline ends. The CDR3 here is CASSLGSTPQYF. The CDR3 coding sequence is TGTGCCAGCAGCTTAGGTTCGACCCCGCAGTATTTT.

Regarding this clonotype: The junction shows a germline mismatch at one end, possibly a read error. The chain recombines TRBV13 with TRBJ1-5, with 8 bases that match TRBD1. Germline V gene data show CDR1 as PRHDT and CDR2 as FYEKMQ (reference sequence). This CDR3 region has 14 residues. The CDR3 nucleotides read TGTGCCAGCAGCCTAGGACAGGGCAATCAGCCCCAGCCTTTT. This gives the protein CASSLGQGNQPQPF.

This clonotype was recorded a few times. The chain combines TRBV7-6 with TRBJ2-7; 12 nucleotides align to TRBD2. The V and J ends lost 2 bases and 4 bases, in that order; junction bases with no gene match: 6. The CDR3 length is 16 residues. CDR1 is SGHVS, CDR2 FNYEAQ, per germline. CDR3: CASSLRRLAGVYEQYF. As DNA, the CDR3 is TGTGCCAGCAGCTTAAGAAGACTAGCGGGGGTTTACGAGCAGTACTTC. Full variable domain (missing parts from reference TRBV7-6 and TRBJ2-7): GAGVSQSPRYKVTKRGQDVALRCDPISGHVSLYWYRQALGQGPEFLTYFNYEAQQDKSGLPNDRFSAERPEGSISTLTIQRTEQRDSAMYRCASSLRRLAGVYEQYFGPGTRLTVT.

The CDR3 coding sequence is TGTGCCAGCAGCTTGCGGGAGGGCCCTCCAACGGATTACAATGAGCAGTTCTTC. Translating it yields CASSLREGPPTDYNEQFF. The chain links TRBV5-8 to TRBJ2-1, with 8 nucleotides matching TRBD2. Trimming took 1 base from V and 4 from J; bases not matched to a gene: 13. Germline V lookup: CDR1 SGHTS, CDR2 YDEGEE. This CDR3 region has 18 residues.

The V and J genes are TRBV9 and TRBJ1-3; 10 nucleotides line up with TRBD1. CDR3 size: 18 residues. CDR1 and CDR2 from the germline V gene are SGDLS and YYNGEE. V gave up 0 bases and J gave up 4 bases; unmatched junction bases: 10. CDR3 protein: CASSVEVGTGASGNTIYF. The DNA for the CDR3 is TGTGCCAGCAGCGTAGAAGTTGGGACAGGGGCTTCAGGAAACACCATATATTTT.

This clonotype has at least ten counts. The gene calls are TRBV7-2 and TRBJ2-7; 10 nucleotides line up with TRBD2. Germline-derived CDR1 and CDR2 are SGHTA and FQGNSA. Trimming cost V 4 bases and J 2 bases; bases outside gene matches: 14. This CDR3 is 18 amino acids long. Here the CDR3 reads CASSSRPLLAGSPYEQYF. In DNA form, the CDR3 reads TGTGCCAGCAGCTCTAGGCCCTTACTAGCGGGAAGTCCCTACGAGCAGTACTTC.

This clonotype occurred many times. The rearrangement links TRBV2 to TRBJ2-7; a weak D match, TRBD1 (5 bases). Per germline, CDR1 SNHLY and CDR2 FYNNEI. This CDR3 spans 14 amino acids. Trimming removed 8 bases at V and 0 bases at J, with 14 bases between. CDR3 nucleotides: TGTGCCAGCTGCTGCCGACAGCCCTCCTACGAGCAGTACTTC. Translated, it gives CASCCRQPSYEQYF.

At least ten counts were recorded for this clonotype. CDR3 loop: CASSEEGDYGYTF. CDR3 DNA sequence: TGTGCCAGCAGTGAAGAGGGGGACTATGGCTACACCTTC. The chain recombines TRBV6-1 with TRBJ1-2; weak D call: TRBD1 (6 bases). CDR3 size: 13 residues. In germline, CDR1 is MNHNS, CDR2 SASEGT. Deletions cut 1 base from V and 3 bases from J, with 6 bases between.

This clonotype occurred a few times. The chain links TRBV15 to TRBJ2-3, with 9 bases fitting TRBD2. The CDR3 extends over 17 amino acids. V lost 0 bases and J lost 3; bases outside the gene matches: 7. Per the germline V gene, CDR1 is LNHNV and CDR2 is YYDKDF (reference sequence). CDR3 in DNA: TGTGCCACCAGCAGAGATGGGGCGGGAGGGCCAACAGATACGCAGTATTTT. This gives the protein CATSRDGAGGPTDTQYF.

The V and J genes are TRBV6-1 and TRBJ2-1; D may be TRBD2 (5 bases). V lost 4 bases and J lost 8, with 15 bases in between. The germline CDR1 and CDR2 sequences are MNHNS and SASEGT. The length of the CDR3 is 14 residues. The CDR3, as DNA: TGTGCCAGCAGTGGGGATAGCGCCTCGGATGAGCAGTTCTTC. Translation gives CASSGDSASDEQFF.

This clonotype has at least ten counts. V usage is TRBV3-1 and J usage is TRBJ2-7, with TRBD2 as a possible D gene (5 bases). With 1 base removed from V and 0 bases from J, the gap between germline ends came to 10 bases. Germline V gene data show CDR1 as LGHDT and CDR2 as YNNKEL (reference sequence). The CDR3 is 15 amino acids. The CDR3 loop is CASSQGLGSSYEQYF. In DNA, the CDR3 is TGTGCCAGCAGCCAAGGCCTGGGGAGCTCCTACGAGCAGTACTTC.

In this sample, this clonotype turned up many times. This chain joins TRBV28 and TRBJ1-4; 7 bases fit TRBD1. CDR1 is MDHEN, CDR2 SYDVKM, per germline. The CDR3 is 14 amino acids. J lost 8 bases, V lost 6 bases, and 9 bases had no gene match. CDR3 sequence: CASSKSRGREKLFF. The DNA of the CDR3 is TGTGCCAGCAGCAAGTCCAGGGGGAGAGAAAAACTGTTTTTT.

The rearrangement links TRBV5-8 to TRBJ2-2, with unresolved D. The CDR3 length is 13 residues. CDR1 and CDR2 from the germline V gene are SGHTS and YDEGEE. V was clipped by 1 base and J by 1 base, with 2 bases between them. For the CDR3, the DNA is TGTGCCAGCAGCTTGATGAACACCGGGGAGCTGTTTTTT. Its protein product is CASSLMNTGELFF.

Notes on this clonotype: The conserved phenylalanine or tryptophan is not found at the CDR3 terminus, so this likely reflects a read error. This chain joins TRBV7-2 and TRBJ2-3; no reliable D call. V gave up 2 bases and J gave up 3 bases, with 12 bases separating them. This CDR3 spans 15 amino acids. Germline CDR1 SGHTA, CDR2 FQGNSA. CDR3 sequence (DNA): TGTGCCAGCAGCTTAATACTCAGCGCAACAGATACGCAGTATTGT. Translating it yields CASSLILSATDTQYC.